This entry is about one T cell receptor (beta chain). The antigen is undetermined. The data were taken from a study of cytomegalovirus exposure and HLA in healthy donors. General observations from the study: TCR beta sequences reportedly predicted most subjects' HLA-A and HLA-B alleles accurately.

The PCR used 60 Vbeta and 13 Jbeta primers. The repertoire was sequenced with immunoSEQ multiplex PCR; TCRdb's copy has only in-frame clones and lacks some. In the table there are some 200,000 clones, under 85% of which are singletons. This receptor was taken from a middle-aged man in good health and CMV-seronegative. Material for sequencing was PBMCs.

CDR3 nucleotide sequence: TGTGCCAGCAGTGGTCACCGGACAGTTAACACCGGGGAGCTGTTTTTT. Its protein product is CASSGHRTVNTGELFF. The chain links TRBV6-1 to TRBJ2-2, with TRBD1 as a possible D gene (6 bases). This CDR3 is 16 amino acids long. The ends were cut back, 4 bases at V and 2 bases at J, with 14 bases in the middle. Germline V gene sequence: CDR1 MNHNS, CDR2 SASEGT.